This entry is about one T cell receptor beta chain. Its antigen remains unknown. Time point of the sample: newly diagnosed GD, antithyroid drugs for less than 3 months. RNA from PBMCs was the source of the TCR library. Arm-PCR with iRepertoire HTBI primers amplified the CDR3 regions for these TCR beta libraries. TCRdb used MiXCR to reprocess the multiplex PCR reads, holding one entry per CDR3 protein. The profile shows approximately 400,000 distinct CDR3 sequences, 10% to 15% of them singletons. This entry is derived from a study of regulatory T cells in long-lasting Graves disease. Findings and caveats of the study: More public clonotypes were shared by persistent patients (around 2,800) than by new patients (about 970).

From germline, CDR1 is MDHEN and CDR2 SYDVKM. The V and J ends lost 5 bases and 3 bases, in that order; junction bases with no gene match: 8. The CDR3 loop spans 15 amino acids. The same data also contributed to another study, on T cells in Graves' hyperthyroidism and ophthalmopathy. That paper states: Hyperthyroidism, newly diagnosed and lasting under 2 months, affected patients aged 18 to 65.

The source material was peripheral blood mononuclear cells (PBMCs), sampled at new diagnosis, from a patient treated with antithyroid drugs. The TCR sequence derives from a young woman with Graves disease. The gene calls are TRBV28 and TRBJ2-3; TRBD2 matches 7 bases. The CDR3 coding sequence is TGTGCCAGCAGTCGACTGGGCGGGGGTACAGATACGCAGTATTTT. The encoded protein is CASSRLGGGTDTQYF.